This passage covers 16 T cell receptor beta chains from one sample sequenced in a study of PD-1 blockade in classical Hodgkin lymphoma. Time point denoted: cycle 4 day 1 (C4D1), after more than 5 weeks of nivolumab. After autologous stem cell transplantation all patients relapsed, and prior brentuximab vedotin exposure differed between cohorts. This table comes from immunoSEQ multiplex PCR, and its TCRdb copy is limited to in-frame clones, with some not included. The data show about 41,000 clones, 60% to 80% seen once. The sequencing here drew on peripheral blood mononuclear cells (PBMCs), taken before the fourth cycle of nivolumab. Receptors originate from a human donor with classical Hodgkin lymphoma.

This clone was counted only a few times. The gene calls are TRBV10-3 and TRBJ1-1, with unresolved D. Trimming took 7 bases from V and 4 from J, leaving 7 bases between them. The CDR3 loop spans 11 amino acids. Germline V CDR1 and CDR2: ENHRY, SYGVKD. The CDR3 spells CAITGGTEAFF. In nucleotides, the CDR3 is TGTGCCATCACGGGTGGCACTGAAGCTTTCTTT.

The V and J genes are TRBV11-2 and TRBJ1-2; a weak D match, TRBD1 (5 bases). CDR3 length: 15 residues. The V end lost 1 base, the J end lost 1 base, and 10 bases lay between the germline ends. Germline loops: CDR1 SGHAT, CDR2 FQNNGV. CDR3 coding DNA: TGTGCCAGCAGCTTAGGACGGGACGGTAACTATGGCTACACCTTC. Encoded protein: CASSLGRDGNYGYTF. The complete variable domain, with remaining parts taken from reference TRBV11-2 and TRBJ1-2, reads EAGVAQSPRYKIIEKRQSVAFWCNPISGHATLYWYQQILGQGPKLLIQFQNNGVVDDSQLPKDRFSAERLKGVDSTLKIQPAKLEDSAVYLCASSLGRDGNYGYTFGSGTRLTVV.

The chain couples TRBV6-5 to TRBJ2-2; D ambiguous. This CDR3 is built from 15 residues. The V end lost 6 bases, the J end lost 4 bases, and 15 bases lay between the germline ends. The germline CDR1 and CDR2 sequences are MNHEY and SVGAGI. The CDR3 region has the DNA TGTGCCAGCAGCCCTACTGGGCCCACCACCGGGGAGCTGTTTTTT. It yields the protein CASSPTGPTTGELFF.

This chain uses TRBV6-6 with TRBJ2-5; no reliable D call. This CDR3 comprises 11 residues. Trimming took 5 bases from V and 9 from J, leaving 10 bases between them. Germline lookup yields CDR1 MNHNY and CDR2 SVGAGI (reference sequence). The chain's CDR3 is CASSLSEAQYF. CDR3 DNA sequence: TGTGCCAGCAGTCTGTCCGAGGCCCAGTACTTC.

The rearrangement uses TRBV7-6 and TRBJ2-2; a weak D match, TRBD1 (5 bases). Between the trimmed V and J ends, which lost 3 bases and 4 bases, there was a span of 9 bases. Germline V gives CDR1 SGHVS, CDR2 FNYEAQ. The CDR3 is made up of 14 amino acids. Here the CDR3 reads CASSFDRITGELFF. CDR3 coding DNA: TGTGCCAGCAGCTTTGACAGAATCACCGGGGAGCTGTTTTTT. Full variable domain (outside the CDR3, taken from reference TRBV7-6 and TRBJ2-2): GAGVSQSPRYKVTKRGQDVALRCDPISGHVSLYWYRQALGQGPEFLTYFNYEAQQDKSGLPNDRFSAERPEGSISTLTIQRTEQRDSAMYRCASSFDRITGELFFGEGSRLTVL.

V is TRBV2 and J is TRBJ2-5, with D perhaps given as TRBD1 or TRBD2 (5 bases each). The CDR3 has 14 residues. Trimming stripped 8 bases from V and 3 bases from J, with 16 bases between. Germline values: CDR1 SNHLY, CDR2 FYNNEI. In DNA, the CDR3 is TGTGCCAGCGGGGGAGAGGTAATGGAAGAGACCCAGTACTTC. As protein: CASGGEVMEETQYF.

The rearrangement uses TRBV7-9 and TRBJ2-1, with a weak D call TRBD2 (7 bases). Trimming cost V 4 bases and J 10 bases, with 17 bases left between them. This CDR3 has 14 residues. Germline V gene sequence: CDR1 SEHNR, CDR2 FQNEAQ (reference sequence). The CDR3 loop is CASSSGGLAEEQFF. The CDR3 DNA follows: TGTGCCAGCAGCTCGGGGGGCCTGGCGGAGGAGCAGTTCTTC.

This clone showed up just a few times. The chain employs TRBV7-2 and TRBJ2-1, with TRBD2 identical over 14 bases. CDR1 is SGHTA and CDR2 is FQGNSA in the germline V gene. Trimming took 3 bases from V and 4 from J; bases not matched to a gene: 11. CDR3 size: 19 residues. CDR3 nucleotides: TGTGCCAGCAGCTTTCCCCTTGGACTAGCGGGGGGTGAATACAATGAGCAGTTCTTC. This sequence encodes CASSFPLGLAGGEYNEQFF.

This chain uses TRBV5-6 with TRBJ2-3; 12 nucleotides match TRBD2. The CDR3 runs to 16 residues. Germline CDR1 is SGHDT and CDR2 is YYEEEE. With V trimmed by 4 bases and J by 4 bases, 7 bases remained unmatched. In DNA form, the CDR3 reads TGTGCCAGCAGCCTTCCTAGCGGGGGGGCCGCAGATACGCAGTATTTT. The encoded protein is CASSLPSGGAADTQYF.

The table lists this clone with a few counts. V and J are TRBV30 and TRBJ2-3; 9 positions match TRBD2. V shed 5 bases, J shed 4 bases, and the junction held 13 bases outside the gene matches. The CDR3 runs to 16 residues. CDR1 is GTSNPN and CDR2 is SVGIG in the germline V gene (reference sequence). The CDR3 DNA sequence: TGTGCCTGGGCCGGGACTAGCTACACTGCGGCAGATACGCAGTATTTT. This sequence encodes CAWAGTSYTAADTQYF. Filled out from reference TRBV30 and TRBJ2-3, the complete variable domain reads SQTIHQWPATLVQPVGSPLSLECTVEGTSNPNLYWYRQAAGRGLQLLFYSVGIGQISSEVPQNLSASRPQDRQFILSSKKLLLSDSGFYLCAWAGTSYTAADTQYFGPGTRLTVL.

The rearrangement uses TRBV28 and TRBJ1-5; tentative D call: TRBD1 (5 bases). V lost 1 base, J lost 7 bases, and 11 bases lay in between. Per the germline V gene, CDR1 is MDHEN and CDR2 is SYDVKM. This CDR3 contains 14 residues. CDR3 coding DNA: TGTGCCAGCAGTTTATCTTCAGGGATGCAGCCCCAGCATTTT. Its translation: CASSLSSGMQPQHF.

This clone was detected only a few times. This sequence joins TRBV7-8 and TRBJ1-4, with a weak D call TRBD1 (5 bases). Trimming left V 2 bases short and J 1 base short, with 11 bases between. The CDR3 sequence is 16 residues long. Germline CDR1 and CDR2: SGHVS and FQNEAQ. CDR3 residues: CASSLTGHLTNEKLFF. CDR3 coding DNA: TGTGCCAGCAGCTTAACGGGGCACCTAACTAATGAAAAACTGTTTTTT.

The V and J genes are TRBV4-2 and TRBJ1-5, with D possibly being TRBD1 (5 bases). The V gene's germline CDR1 is LGHNA and CDR2 YNFKEQ. V was pared by 0 bases and J by 7 bases, with 10 bases between. CDR3 length: 14 amino acids. The CDR3 here is CASSQEGHLQPQHF. CDR3 DNA: TGTGCCAGCAGCCAAGAAGGACACCTACAGCCCCAGCATTTT.

V is TRBV9 and J is TRBJ2-7; D not certain. CDR3 size: 15 residues. With 0 bases removed from V and 3 bases from J, the gap between germline ends came to 13 bases. Germline loops: CDR1 SGDLS, CDR2 YYNGEE. The CDR3 coding sequence is TGTGCCAGCAGCGTAGCTCATGGCACCGACTACGAGCAGTACTTC. This translates into CASSVAHGTDYEQYF.

This clone was recorded a few times. The chain has TRBV4-2 and TRBJ1-1, with TRBD1 as a possible D gene (5 bases). Germline V CDR1 and CDR2: LGHNA, YNFKEQ. The CDR3 has 14 residues. V lost 5 bases and J 4 bases, leaving 14 bases between the germline ends. CDR3 nucleotides: TGTGCCAGCAGCGCCGGGGGGGTCCTCACTGAAGCTTTCTTT. Its translation: CASSAGGVLTEAFF.

This sequence joins TRBV5-1 and TRBJ2-7; 10 bases are shared with TRBD2. V lost 2 bases to trimming and J lost 4 bases; unmatched junction nucleotides: 3. The CDR3 totals 14 residues. CDR1 is SGHRS, CDR2 YFSETQ, per germline. The CDR3 bases are TGCGCCAGCAGCTTCGCTAGCGGGGGATACGAGCAGTACTTC. Its translation: CASSFASGGYEQYF.